Sequencing of this TCR beta chain was carried out in a study of T cells in Graves' hyperthyroidism and ophthalmopathy (dated by TCRdb to the late 2010s). About the full investigation: Peripheral blood samples were taken at the time of initial diagnosis, prior to any treatment. To identify TCR V-J signatures that set the groups apart, the researchers used a discovery cohort of 90 to 100 patients, made up of around 42 with Graves' ophthalmopathy and about 59 with stable Graves' hyperthyroidism. Prospective prediction of ophthalmopathy was tested in an independent validation cohort consisting of fewer than 20 hyperthyroidism patients and some 16 patients who later progressed to ophthalmopathy. For training and testing, the 100 patients in the discovery cohort were randomly divided in a 7:3 ratio. In six Graves' hyperthyroidism patients, the study also compared T-cell repertoires from thyroid tissue with T-cell repertoires from blood. After blood sampling, hyperthyroidism patients were treated with methimazole at a starting dose of 30 mg daily, and ophthalmopathy patients were treated with high-dose intravenous methylprednisolone. The paper reports TCR Vbeta CDR3 sequencing of more than 120 peripheral blood samples: around 45 ophthalmopathy, under 85 hyperthyroidism and around 17 progressor patients. Overall results and qualifications from the work: Most expanded thyroid clonotypes (frequency above 0.001) were also found in blood, which suggests that blood repertoires may mirror thyroid immune responses. In validation, progression to ophthalmopathy was predicted by the model with 65% to 71% sensitivity and 72.22% specificity, a median of 6.5 months before onset. No statistical method was used to fix the sample size in advance, and group allocation was not hidden from the investigators. Ophthalmopathy was separated from stable hyperthyroidism by a 13 V-J signature model, with 85% to 90% sensitivity and about 84% specificity obtained in cross-validation and 80%/75% obtained in testing.

TCR beta CDR3 regions were amplified from RNA transcripts. A first-round RT-PCR of the TCR CDR3 used the HTBI primer set with the Qiagen OneStep RT-PCR kit. Libraries were constructed in a second round of multiplex PCR, after which size selection and purification were carried out. Paired-end sequencing of the libraries was performed with 100 bp reads on an Illumina HiSeq2000. The published analysis was carried out like this. SOAPnuke was used to process the raw data, throwing out any read that contained adapters or uncalled bases, had a mean Phred below 15, or lacked an exact constant-primer or identifier match. High-quality paired reads were merged using COPE v1.2.5, and each unique nucleotide sequence was defined as a clonotype. MiTCR v1.1 was used to align clonotypes to the IMGT TRBV, TRBD and TRBJ reference segments. The analysis included only V-J combinations with a frequency above 0.0001, which together covered around 99% of the repertoires. The TCS score was defined as F50 (clonal expansion) divided by E x V (chaos), with BLOSUM62-based TCRdist calculated between CDR3 peptides within each V-J. Welch's t-statistics and random forest reduced fewer than 550 V-J features to under 15, which were used in a naive Bayes classifier (R e1071). The public reads were quality trimmed at Q25 with fastp and then assembled into clones with MiXCR by TCRdb, keeping productive beta chains. CDR3 protein duplicates are merged, each entry listing the most common genes and DNA. The V and J calls reflect TCRdb's pipeline rather than the authors' work. A total of a few hundred thousand distinct CDR3 sequences appear in this sample, less than 20% of them only once. 40% to 45% of the sample goes to the ten largest clones.

Ophthalmopathy patients had moderately to severely active disease, Clinical Activity Score of at least 3, NOSPECS grade of at least 4, and duration under 3 months. Patients with uncontrolled infections, other autoimmune diseases, pregnancy or lactation were excluded. Diagnoses were established on the basis of clinical symptoms, serum thyroxine and TRAb, thyroid ultrasound, and orbital computed tomography. Ficoll-Paque density gradient centrifugation was used to isolate PBMCs from approximately 10 ml of fresh peripheral blood. Total RNA was extracted with Trizol reagent, and quality was checked on an Agilent 2100 Bioanalyzer. This clonotype showed up many times. Its antigen remains unidentified. The sample holds no much larger clone one base away, and base qualities are not on file. The CDR3 starts with the cysteine, ends with the phenylalanine, and has 12 residues. CDR3 DNA only is kept here, 36 bases in frame from base 1. CDR1 and CDR2 were assigned from the germline V gene (reference sequence) as DFQATT and SNEGSKA. V was cut back by 2 bases and J by 2 bases, leaving a gap of 6 bases between them.

Sequenced: blood. This TCR came from a man aged 18 to 30 with Graves' ophthalmopathy. This sequence uses TRBV20-1 and TRBJ1-2, with the D gene not confidently named. The nucleotide sequence is given as TGCAGTGCTAGATCGTTAAACTATGGCTACACCTTC. The resulting protein is CSARSLNYGYTF.